This T cell receptor beta chain is from a study of OX40 agonist ivuxolimab in advanced cancers. Background on the study: Participants averaged roughly 57 years of age (range roughly 23 to 90) and were around 85% male.

TCRdb's table, derived via immunoSEQ multiplex PCR, lists solely in-frame clones and lacks some. In the table there are about 81,000 clones, 88% of which are singletons. Whole-study results and caveats: Expanded peripheral T cell antigen specificity was not determined. CD8+ T cells were the subset that, on average, had more expanded clones than CD4+.

Comments on this clone: Its antigen is currently unknown.

Germline V gives CDR1 SGHRS, CDR2 YFSETQ. Trimming took 0 bases from V and 5 from J, leaving 4 bases between them. The CDR3 spans 12 residues. The receptor's source is an adult with an advanced solid tumor such as melanoma, head and neck, liver or kidney cancer. The V call is TRBV5-1, the J call TRBJ2-3, with D unresolved. The sample was CD4+ or CD8+ T cells sorted from blood, taken in a trial of the OX40 agonist ivuxolimab. CDR3 loop: CASSLAGDTQYF. The CDR3 DNA reads as TGCGCCAGCAGCTTGGCCGGAGATACGCAGTATTTT.